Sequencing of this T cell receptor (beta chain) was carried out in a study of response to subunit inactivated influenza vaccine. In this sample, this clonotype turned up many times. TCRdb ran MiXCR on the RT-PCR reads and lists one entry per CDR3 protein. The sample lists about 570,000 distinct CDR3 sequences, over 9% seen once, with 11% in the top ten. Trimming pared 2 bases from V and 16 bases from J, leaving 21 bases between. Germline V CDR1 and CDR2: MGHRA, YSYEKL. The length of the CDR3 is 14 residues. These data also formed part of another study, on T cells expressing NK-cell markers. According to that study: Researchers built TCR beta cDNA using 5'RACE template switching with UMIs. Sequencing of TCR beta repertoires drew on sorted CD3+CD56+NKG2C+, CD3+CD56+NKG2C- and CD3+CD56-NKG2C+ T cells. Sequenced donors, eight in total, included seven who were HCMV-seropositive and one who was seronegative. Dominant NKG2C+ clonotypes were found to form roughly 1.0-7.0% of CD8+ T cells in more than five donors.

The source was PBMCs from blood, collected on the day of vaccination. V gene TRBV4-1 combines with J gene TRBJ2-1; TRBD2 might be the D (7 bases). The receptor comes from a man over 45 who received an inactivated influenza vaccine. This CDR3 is CASSQWGGGPRFFF. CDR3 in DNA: TGCGCCAGCAGCCAATGGGGGGGGGGCCCAAGGTTTTTCTTC.